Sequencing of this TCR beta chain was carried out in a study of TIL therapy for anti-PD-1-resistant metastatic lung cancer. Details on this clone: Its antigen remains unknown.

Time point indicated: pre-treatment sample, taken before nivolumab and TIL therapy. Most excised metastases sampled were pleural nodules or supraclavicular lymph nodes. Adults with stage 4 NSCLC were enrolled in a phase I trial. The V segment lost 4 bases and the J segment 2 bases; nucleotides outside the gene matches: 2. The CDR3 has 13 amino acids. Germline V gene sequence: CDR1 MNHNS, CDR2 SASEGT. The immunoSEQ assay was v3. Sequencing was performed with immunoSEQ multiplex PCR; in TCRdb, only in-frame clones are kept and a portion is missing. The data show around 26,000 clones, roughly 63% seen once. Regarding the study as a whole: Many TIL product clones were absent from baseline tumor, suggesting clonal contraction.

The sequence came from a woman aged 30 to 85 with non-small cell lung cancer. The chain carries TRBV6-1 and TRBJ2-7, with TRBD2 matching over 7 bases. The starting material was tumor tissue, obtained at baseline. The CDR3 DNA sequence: TGTGCCAGCAGTGTTAGCGGGCCCTACGAGCAGTACTTC. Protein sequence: CASSVSGPYEQYF.